This record looks at one TCR beta chain sequence and its context. The germline CDR1 and CDR2 sequences are GTSNPN and SVGIG (reference sequence). This CDR3 is built from 14 residues. V shed 2 bases and J shed 4 bases, with 14 bases lying between them. The sample belongs to a study of shared clonotypes between healthy human individuals. CD8 cells regarded as naive lacked CD45RO, were positively chosen for CCR7, and omitted terminally differentiated effector memory CD45RA+ cells. None of the donors, who were healthy HIV-negative adults, had recently had acute infections or vaccinations. Measured with immunoSEQ multiplex PCR; TCRdb has only the in-frame clones, and not every one. This sample has around 1.9 million clones; around 93% occur once, and the top ten carry 1.5% to 2%.

The receptor was isolated from a young man in good health. Some clones in this sample may be carry-over from other donors' samples. The sample was naive CD8+ T cells from PBMCs. The chain combines TRBV30 with TRBJ1-2, with D perhaps TRBD1 (5 bases). CDR3 residues: CAWSPMGPAYGYTF. DNA for the CDR3: TGTGCCTGGAGTCCCATGGGGCCCGCCTATGGCTACACCTTC.